These 28 T cell receptor beta chains were all obtained from the same sample, sequenced in a study of cytomegalovirus exposure and HLA in healthy donors. Researchers ran the PCR with 60 Vbeta and 13 Jbeta primers. Repertoires were generated with immunoSEQ multiplex PCR, while TCRdb's copy carries only in-frame clones and drops some. Among around 100,000 clones listed, approximately 66% were seen once. Sequenced: PBMCs. Receptors were obtained from a man aged 25-45 years in good health and CMV-seronegative.

The chain is built from TRBV7-6 and TRBJ1-2, with 8 bases aligning to TRBD1. J gave up 0 bases and V 5 bases, and 5 bases lay outside the gene matches. CDR1 and CDR2 from the germline V gene are SGHVS and FNYEAQ. The CDR3 sequence is 15 residues long. The CDR3 region has the DNA TGTGCCAGCAGCCCGTCGGACAGGGCTAACTATGGCTACACCTTC. Protein sequence: CASSPSDRANYGYTF.

This rearrangement joins TRBV4-3 to TRBJ2-3; D is perhaps TRBD2 (6 bases). Germline V CDR1 and CDR2: LGHNA, YSLEER. The germline V and J ends were trimmed by 0 bases and 2 bases, with 12 bases remaining between them. The CDR3 is 16 amino acids. CDR3 sequence (DNA): TGCGCCAGCAGCCAAGATGGAGGGACCTTCACAGATACGCAGTATTTT. Translation: CASSQDGGTFTDTQYF.

The chain recombines TRBV6-6 with TRBJ1-2; tentatively, D is TRBD1 (6 bases). V lost 5 bases to trimming and J lost 2 bases, with 15 bases between them. CDR1 and CDR2 from the germline V gene are MNHNY and SVGAGI (reference sequence). The CDR3 covers 15 residues. The CDR3 region is CASSQPGHLNYGYTF. The CDR3 bases are TGTGCCAGCAGTCAACCGGGACACCTAAACTATGGCTACACCTTC.

The V call is TRBV11-2, the J call TRBJ2-3; 7 nucleotides align to TRBD2. J lost 3 bases, V lost 7 bases, and 7 bases had no gene match. The CDR3 contains 14 residues. CDR1 is SGHAT and CDR2 is FQNNGV in the germline V gene. In DNA form, the CDR3 reads TGTGCCAGCACCCAAGCGGGAACGACAGATACGCAGTATTTT. Amino acid sequence: CASTQAGTTDTQYF.

The rearrangement uses TRBV9 and TRBJ2-1, with 11 nucleotides matching TRBD2. The length of the CDR3 is 16 residues. The ends lost 1 base at V and 3 bases at J; junction bases unmatched: 3. Germline-derived CDR1 and CDR2 are SGDLS and YYNGEE. The CDR3: CASSVMGLADYNEQFF. The CDR3 DNA reads TGTGCCAGCAGCGTAATGGGACTAGCGGACTACAATGAGCAGTTCTTC.

The chain employs TRBV7-9 and TRBJ1-4, with D possibly matching TRBD1 (6 bases). The CDR3 is made up of 16 amino acids. The germline V gene has CDR1 SEHNR and CDR2 FQNEAQ (reference sequence). Trimming took off 0 bases at V and 6 bases at J, with 14 bases between the two ends. DNA for the CDR3: TGTGCCAGCAGCTTAGCGTGGGGGGGGCAAGATGAAAAACTGTTTTTT. Translated, it gives CASSLAWGGQDEKLFF.

The rearrangement uses TRBV9 and TRBJ1-1; D may be TRBD1 (5 bases). CDR1 and CDR2 (germline): SGDLS, YYNGEE. This CDR3 contains 15 residues. V gave up 0 bases and J gave up 7 bases, with 16 bases separating them. The CDR3 bases are TGTGCCAGCAGCGTAGGTGGGGCGGGGGGTAGTGAAGCTTTCTTT. As protein: CASSVGGAGGSEAFF.

V usage is TRBV5-1 and J usage is TRBJ2-7; maybe TRBD2 (6 bases). Per the germline V gene, CDR1 is SGHRS and CDR2 is YFSETQ. This CDR3 comprises 19 residues. V was clipped by 1 base and J by 2 bases, with 25 bases between them. CDR3 in amino acids: CASSLLAPGTLDTPYEQYF. The DNA of the CDR3 is TGCGCCAGCAGCTTGTTAGCCCCCGGGACTCTAGACACCCCCTACGAGCAGTACTTC.

This clone was counted once. This chain connects TRBV5-1 to TRBJ2-1; TRBD2 matches at 10 bases. Trimming cost V 0 bases and J 6 bases; bases outside gene matches: 9. The CDR3 covers 17 residues. Germline lookup yields CDR1 SGHRS and CDR2 YFSETQ. This CDR3 reads CASSLGRSGRASNEQFF. Here the CDR3 DNA reads TGCGCCAGCAGCTTGGGACGGAGCGGGAGGGCCTCCAATGAGCAGTTCTTC. The full variable domain, in which reference TRBV5-1 and TRBJ2-1 provide the parts outside the CDR3, is KAGVTQTPRYLIKTRGQQVTLSCSPISGHRSVSWYQQTPGQGLQFLFEYFSETQRNKGNFPGRFSGRQFSNSRSEMNVSTLELGDSALYLCASSLGRSGRASNEQFFGPGTRLTVL.

The chain uses TRBV7-3 and TRBJ1-1; D possibly corresponds to TRBD1 (6 bases). Germline-derived CDR1 and CDR2 are SGHTA and FQGTGA. The CDR3 is 14 residues long. The V gene lost 5 bases and the J gene lost 7 bases, with 17 bases spanning the gap. In DNA, the CDR3 is TGTGCCAGCAGCGGCAATGCAGGGGTGGGTGAAGCTTTCTTT. Its translation: CASSGNAGVGEAFF.

The chain links TRBV14 to TRBJ1-2; possibly TRBD1 for D (5 bases). The germline gives CDR1 SGHDN, CDR2 FVKESK. V was pared by 4 bases and J by 2 bases, with 23 bases between. This CDR3 region has 18 residues. CDR3 loop: CASSPHKGRDRGNYGYTF. Written as DNA, the CDR3 is TGTGCCAGCAGCCCCCATAAAGGGCGGGACCGCGGCAACTATGGCTACACCTTC.

This clone has a handful of counts. The chain couples TRBV7-2 to TRBJ1-2; unclear D gene. This CDR3 region has 13 residues. From germline, CDR1 is SGHTA and CDR2 FQGNSA. The germline V and J ends were trimmed by 6 bases and 4 bases, with 12 bases remaining between them. This CDR3 reads CASSPPNFYGYTF. For the CDR3, the DNA is TGTGCCAGCAGTCCGCCTAACTTCTATGGCTACACCTTC. The full variable domain, its missing parts supplied by reference TRBV7-2 and TRBJ1-2, is GAGVSQSPSNKVTEKGKDVELRCDPISGHTALYWYRQSLGQGLEFLIYFQGNSAPDKSGLPSDRFSAERTGGSVSTLTIQRTQQEDSAVYLCASSPPNFYGYTFGSGTRLTVV.

The chain uses TRBV6-1 and TRBJ1-3; D remains unclear. The V and J ends lost 2 bases and 0 bases respectively, with 5 bases between them. The CDR3 extends over 14 amino acids. Per germline, CDR1 MNHNS and CDR2 SASEGT. CDR3 sequence reads: CASSEWASGNTIYF. In DNA, the CDR3 is TGTGCCAGCAGTGAATGGGCCTCTGGAAACACCATATATTTT.

This sequence joins TRBV11-2 and TRBJ1-1; D remains unclear. This CDR3 has 13 residues. Per the germline V gene, CDR1 is SGHAT and CDR2 is FQNNGV. V dropped 3 bases and J dropped 0 bases, with 5 bases sitting between them. In DNA form, the CDR3 reads TGTGCCAGCAGCTTTAGCCTGAACACTGAAGCTTTCTTT. Translated: CASSFSLNTEAFF.

This clone was seen a handful of times. This chain joins TRBV19 and TRBJ1-6; unclear D gene. CDR3 length equals 15 residues. The germline V gene encodes CDR1 LNHDA and CDR2 SQIVND (reference sequence). V lost 3 bases to trimming and J lost 7 bases, with 13 bases between them. CDR3 sequence (DNA): TGTGCCAGTAGTATGGGAGGGCCTCGGAATTCACCCCTCCACTTT. Residues: CASSMGGPRNSPLHF.

V gene TRBV11-3 combines with J gene TRBJ2-1, with 12 bases identical to TRBD2. The ends lost 5 bases at V and 9 bases at J; junction bases unmatched: 8. CDR3 size: 15 residues. Germline assignment: CDR1 SGHNT and CDR2 YENEEA. The CDR3 DNA reads TGTGCCAGCAGCCTCAGACTAGCGGGAGTTGGTGAGCAGTTCTTC. Translation: CASSLRLAGVGEQFF.

This clone showed up just once. The chain links TRBV27 to TRBJ2-5; 13 nucleotides align to TRBD2. The assigned J gene may be wrong: the sequence end matches TRBJ2-7 better. Germline assignment: CDR1 MNHEY and CDR2 SMNVEV (reference sequence). The CDR3 has 15 residues. The CDR3 loop is CASSLRTSGSYEQYF. CDR3 nucleotides: TGTGCCAGCAGTTTGAGGACTAGCGGGAGTTACGAGCAGTACTTC.

In its sample, this clone was seen a few times. This chain uses TRBV2 with TRBJ2-7; 11 nucleotides align to TRBD1. Germline V gives CDR1 SNHLY, CDR2 FYNNEI. V lost 10 bases to trimming and J lost 7 bases; unmatched junction nucleotides: 9. This CDR3 is built from 13 residues. The CDR3 protein is CATRGTGGREQYF. The CDR3 bases are TGTGCCACCAGAGGGACAGGGGGGAGGGAGCAGTACTTC. Supplemented by reference TRBV2 and TRBJ2-7, the full variable domain reads EPEVTQTPSHQVTQMGQEVILRCVPISNHLYFYWYRQILGQKVEFLVSFYNNEISEKSEIFDDQFSVERPDGSNFTLKIRSTKLEDSAMYFCATRGTGGREQYFGPGTRLTVT.

The chain employs TRBV5-1 and TRBJ1-2, with 7 bases matching TRBD1. The germline V gene encodes CDR1 SGHRS and CDR2 YFSETQ. The CDR3 sequence is 15 residues long. The junction had 6 bases not matched to a gene; V was cut back by 0 bases and J by 4 bases. The CDR3 DNA sequence: TGCGCCAGCAGCTTGGAGGGACAGCAAGTCTATGGCTACACCTTC. This translates into CASSLEGQQVYGYTF.

The V gene is TRBV7-9, the J gene TRBJ2-1; TRBD2 matches at 7 bases. The CDR3 runs to 17 residues. Germline CDR1 SEHNR, CDR2 FQNEAQ (reference sequence). V dropped 0 bases and J dropped 5; count of bases not matched to a gene: 10. The CDR3, as DNA: TGTGCCAGCAGCTTAGCGTTACGCGGGAGAGGCGACAATGAGCAGTTCTTC. Amino acids: CASSLALRGRGDNEQFF.

V usage is TRBV14 and J usage is TRBJ2-1; 13 nucleotides match TRBD2. Germline lookup yields CDR1 SGHDN and CDR2 FVKESK. Trimming took 3 bases from V and 8 from J; bases not matched to a gene: 13. The CDR3 is made up of 18 amino acids. The CDR3 spells CASSHDPGTSGVGDEQFF. The CDR3 region has the DNA TGTGCCAGCAGCCATGACCCCGGGACTAGCGGGGTGGGGGATGAGCAGTTCTTC.

This clone has a handful of counts. The V call is TRBV7-3, the J call TRBJ2-2; TRBD1 aligns across 8 bases. V gave up 2 bases and J gave up 3 bases; unmatched junction bases: 8. This CDR3 region has 17 residues. CDR1 and CDR2 from the germline V gene are SGHTA and FQGTGA. The CDR3 DNA sequence: TGTGCCAGCAGCTTAGCAGGGGGCGGTGAATACACCGGGGAGCTGTTTTTT. Amino acid sequence: CASSLAGGGEYTGELFF.

The V gene is TRBV19, the J gene TRBJ2-3, with 7 bases lining up with TRBD2. V lost 6 bases, J lost 4 bases, and 4 bases stayed unmatched. This CDR3 region has 13 residues. Germline V gives CDR1 LNHDA, CDR2 SQIVND (reference sequence). CDR3 protein: CASRAGVSDTQYF. CDR3 coding DNA: TGTGCCAGTAGGGCGGGAGTCTCAGATACGCAGTATTTT.

The chain joins TRBV29-1 to TRBJ2-7, with 9 bases matching TRBD2. With V trimmed by 3 bases and J by 0 bases, 3 bases remained unmatched. In germline, CDR1 is SQVTM, CDR2 ANQGSEA. The length of the CDR3 is 14 residues. Here the CDR3 reads CSVDPSGASYEQYF. The CDR3 DNA sequence: TGCAGCGTTGACCCTAGCGGGGCCTCCTACGAGCAGTACTTC.

This sequence joins TRBV10-2 and TRBJ1-2; D remains unclear. Germline V gives CDR1 WSHSY, CDR2 SAAADI. V gave up 3 bases and J gave up 4 bases, with 3 bases separating them. This CDR3 comprises 11 residues. The CDR3 nucleotides read TGCGCCAGCAGTGACGGCTATGGCTACACCTTC. As protein: CASSDGYGYTF.

The V call is TRBV5-1, the J call TRBJ2-4; D is unclear. V was trimmed by 0 bases and J by 8 bases, leaving 9 bases between them. The CDR3 runs 13 residues. Germline lookup yields CDR1 SGHRS and CDR2 YFSETQ. The CDR3 DNA is TGCGCCAGCAGCTTGGCCAATCGGGACATTCAGTACTTC. This encodes CASSLANRDIQYF.

The chain recombines TRBV28 with TRBJ2-6; D is uncertain. Germline V gene data show CDR1 as MDHEN and CDR2 as SYDVKM. Trimming removed 4 bases at V and 0 bases at J, with 13 bases between. The CDR3 covers 17 residues. CDR3 DNA: TGTGCCAGCAGTTCTTGGGCAGGATCCTCTGGGGCCAACGTCCTGACTTTC. Translated, it gives CASSSWAGSSGANVLTF.

The V gene is TRBV10-1, the J gene TRBJ2-7, with 7 bases lining up with TRBD2. CDR1 is WNHNN and CDR2 is SYGVQD in the germline V gene (reference sequence). V trimming: 4 bases; J trimming: 0 bases; junction bases outside the gene matches: 6. This CDR3 is built from 15 residues. The CDR3 DNA reads TGCGCCAGCAGTGGAAGGCGGGAGAGCTCCTACGAGCAGTACTTC. It specifies CASSGRRESSYEQYF.